Following are 5 T cell receptor beta chains from one sample sequenced in a study of cytomegalovirus exposure and HLA in healthy donors. Produced via immunoSEQ multiplex PCR; TCRdb's table is partial and in-frame only. The table includes some 50,000 clones, approximately 93% detected once. The sample taken for sequencing was PBMCs. These receptors all come from a woman aged 18-30 years in good health and CMV-seropositive.

V and J are TRBV29-1 and TRBJ2-6; D uncertain. V was trimmed by 0 bases and J by 0 bases, leaving 24 bases between them. Germline CDR1 is SQVTM and CDR2 is ANQGSEA. This CDR3 is 21 amino acids long. The CDR3 DNA reads as TGCAGCGTTGAAGAAATCCCTATGTCGGCAGGTCCTACCTCTGGGGCCAACGTCCTGACTTTC. Its protein product is CSVEEIPMSAGPTSGANVLTF. Looking up the rest from reference TRBV29-1 and TRBJ2-6 gives the full variable domain: SAVISQKPSRDICQRGTSLTIQCQVDSQVTMMFWYRQQPGQSLTLIATANQGSEATYESGFVIDKFPISRPNLTFSTLTVSNMSPEDSSIYLCSVEEIPMSAGPTSGANVLTFGAGSRLTVL.

The CDR3 reads CASSRGRGTYEQYF. Here the CDR3 DNA reads TGTGCCAGCAGCCGGGGGAGAGGGACCTACGAGCAGTACTTC. V and J are TRBV6-6 and TRBJ2-7; D possibly corresponds to TRBD2 (6 bases). Germline-derived CDR1 and CDR2 are MNHNY and SVGAGI (reference sequence). Trimming removed 6 bases from V and 2 bases from J, with 14 bases in between. This CDR3 contains 14 residues.

The rearrangement joins TRBV6-1 to TRBJ2-3, with D unresolved. Germline V gene lookup returns CDR1 MNHNS and CDR2 SASEGT. Trimming took 10 bases from V and 3 from J, leaving 11 bases between them. The CDR3 loop spans 12 amino acids. The CDR3 DNA follows: TGTGCCACACCCGACTCAACAGATACGCAGTATTTT. Protein: CATPDSTDTQYF.

This chain joins TRBV28 and TRBJ2-7; TRBD2 matches at 7 bases. This CDR3 has 11 amino acids. The germline V gene has CDR1 MDHEN and CDR2 SYDVKM. V gave up 5 bases and J gave up 5 bases; unmatched junction bases: 0. CDR3 sequence: CASSSGDEQYF. As DNA, the CDR3 is TGTGCCAGCAGTAGCGGGGACGAGCAGTACTTC.

This chain links TRBV7-9 with TRBJ2-1, with TRBD2 identical over 11 bases. The CDR3 contains 14 residues. The germline CDR1 and CDR2 sequences are SEHNR and FQNEAQ (reference sequence). V lost 6 bases to trimming and J lost 8 bases; unmatched junction nucleotides: 6. The CDR3 is CASSYSGRADEQFF. The CDR3 nucleotides read TGTGCCAGCAGTTATAGCGGGAGGGCCGATGAGCAGTTCTTC.